This is a list of T cell receptor beta chains from one sample in a study of blood T cells in healthy people across ages. TCRdb itself ran the 5' RACE reads through MiXCR, one entry per CDR3 protein. The repertoire has over 1.5 million distinct CDR3 sequences, around half of them found once; the top ten carry approximately 2.1%. Sample: blood. These receptors were collected from a woman in her thirties or forties in good health. Each CDR3 is given with its conserved first and last residue. D genes are given only for firm matches. The size entry is marked missing in some rows and otherwise reads once, few, many or a size class.

-	TRBJ2-3	TRBD2	TRBV12-3/TRBV12-4	TGTGCCAGCAGTTCAGAACTAGCGGGGCCTAACACAGATACGCAGTATTTT	CASSSELAGPNTDTQYF
-	TRBJ2-7	TRBD1	TRBV20-1	TGCAGTGCTAGAGATAAAAGGGGACAGGGAAACTCCTACGAGCAGTACTTC	CSARDKRGQGNSYEQYF
-	TRBJ2-5	-	TRBV20-1	TGCAGTGCTAGAGAGGTGTACCAAGAGACCCAGTACTTC	CSAREVYQETQYF
-	TRBJ1-1	-	TRBV28	TGTGCCAGCAGCACCATGCGGGGAATGAACACTGAAGCTTTCTTT	CASSTMRGMNTEAFF
-	TRBJ1-2	TRBD1	TRBV28	TGTGCCAGCAGTTTCTTCACAGGGGGCTCTGGCTACACCTTC	CASSFFTGGSGYTF
-	TRBJ1-4	TRBD1	TRBV12-3/TRBV12-4	TGTGCCAGCAGTTTAGGTGGGACAGGGTCCCTGCGGGAAAAACTGTTTTTT	CASSLGGTGSLREKLFF
-	TRBJ2-5	-	TRBV4-1	TGCGCCAGCAGCCAAGTTTTCGGGGGTGGCCAAGAGACCCAGTACTTC	CASSQVFGGGQETQYF
-	TRBJ2-1	TRBD2	TRBV6-2/TRBV6-3	TGTGCCAGCGATCAGGGGCTAGCGGGGGTGGGCGAGCAGTTCTTC	CASDQGLAGVGEQFF
few	TRBJ1-2	TRBD1	TRBV5-1	TGCGCCAGCAGCAATTCGCCACAGGGGACTAACTATGGCTACACCTTC	CASSNSPQGTNYGYTF
-	TRBJ2-3	-	TRBV5-5	TGTGCCAGCATCCCGTCGACAGATACGCAGTATTTT	CASIPSTDTQYF
-	TRBJ1-2	-	TRBV21-1	TGTGCCAGCAGCAACCCGAAAGAAGGCGTCAGGGGAAACTATGGCTACACCTTC	CASSNPKEGVRGNYGYTF
few	TRBJ2-1	TRBD2	TRBV28	TGTGCCAGCAGTTTCTACGGGGGGGGGCCCGGTGAGCAGTTCTTC	CASSFYGGGPGEQFF
-	TRBJ1-2	TRBD1	TRBV6-6	TGTGCCAGCAGTCCGACAGGGACGGGAGGCTACACCTTC	CASSPTGTGGYTF